This T cell receptor (beta chain) was recorded in a study of beta chain features in type 1 diabetes. What was sequenced were expressed TCRB transcripts, since all of the isolated RNA had been reverse transcribed. The repertoire was sequenced with immunoSEQ multiplex PCR; TCRdb's copy has only in-frame clones and lacks some. The sample lists about 700,000 clones, 13% occurring once. Germline loops: CDR1 SGHTA, CDR2 FQGTGA. This CDR3 contains 14 residues. Germline trimming cut 5 bases from V and 12 bases from J; bases unmatched to any gene: 13. Study results and caveats: Patients with Type 1 diabetes showed moderately but significantly shorter TCRB CDR3s in all four CD4+ subsets.

This clone was counted only a few times. Its antigen is as yet unknown. The sequencing input was naive CD4+ T cells from blood. This clonotype was obtained from a man younger than 30 with type 1 diabetes. This rearrangement joins TRBV7-3 to TRBJ2-1, with 7 nucleotides matching TRBD1. The CDR3 coding sequence is TGTGCCAGCAGCCCGACAGGGTGGGCCCCAGGGCAGTTCTTC. Its protein product is CASSPTGWAPGQFF.